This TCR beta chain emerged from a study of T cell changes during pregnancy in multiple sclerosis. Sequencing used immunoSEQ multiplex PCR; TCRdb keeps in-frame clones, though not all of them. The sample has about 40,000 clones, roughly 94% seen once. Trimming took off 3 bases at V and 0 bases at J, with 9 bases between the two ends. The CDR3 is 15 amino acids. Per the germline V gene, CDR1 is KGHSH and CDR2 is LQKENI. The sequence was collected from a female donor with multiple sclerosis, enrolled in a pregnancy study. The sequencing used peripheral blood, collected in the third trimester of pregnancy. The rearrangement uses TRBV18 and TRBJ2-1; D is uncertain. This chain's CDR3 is CASSPGATSYNEQFF. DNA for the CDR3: TGTGCCAGCTCACCCGGAGCGACCTCCTACAATGAGCAGTTCTTC.